This T cell receptor (beta chain) emerged from a study of T cell responses to AZD1222 COVID-19 vaccine. Study-wide results and caveats: CD4 TCRs associated with vaccination spanned spike, dominating at 160-218 and 743-854. None of the repertoires were sampled until the peak T cell response had passed. Among spike-specific TCRs, nearly half reportedly target unmutated variant regions. White British people made up most donors, females outnumbered males, and clonal diversity was possibly underestimated.

V was shortened by 4 bases and J by 3 bases, with 13 bases between the two germline ends. Germline-derived CDR1 and CDR2 are SGHKS and YYEKEE (reference sequence). The CDR3 has 14 residues. Clones were sequenced by immunoSEQ multiplex PCR, and TCRdb holds only the in-frame ones, with some missing. The sample lists 120,000 or so clones, roughly 91% seen once, with around 1.2% in the top ten. Points on this clone: Antigen specificity is unknown.

Source: peripheral blood, taken on day 0 of AZD1222 vaccination. This chain uses TRBV5-5 with TRBJ2-5; D gene uncertain. The TCR originated in an adult in good health. CDR3 sequence reads: CASSNTRVKETQYF. The CDR3 DNA is TGTGCCAGCAGCAATACAAGAGTCAAAGAGACCCAGTACTTC. Looking up the rest from reference TRBV5-5 and TRBJ2-5 gives the full variable domain: DAGVTQSPTHLIKTRGQQVTLRCSPISGHKSVSWYQQVLGQGPQFIFQYYEKEERGRGNFPDRFSARQFPNYSSELNVNALLLGDSALYLCASSNTRVKETQYFGPGTRLLVL.